The subject of this entry is one T cell receptor beta chain. The antigen is unknown. These data belong to a study of CD8+ T cells in alopecia areata. Findings and caveats of the study: Sequencing of scalp samples also includes resident alphabeta T cells from normal skin. Higher clonality and more expanded CD8+ clones appeared in lesional than normal scalp.

Germline V gene lookup returns CDR1 SGHDT and CDR2 YYEEEE. V lost 2 bases and J lost 5; bases outside the gene matches: 2. The CDR3 totals 15 residues. cDNA serving as the sequencing template came from extracted, reverse transcribed RNA. This table comes from immunoSEQ multiplex PCR, and its TCRdb copy is limited to in-frame clones, with some not included. The profile covers roughly 120,000 clones, with 55% to 80% appearing a single time and about 3% taken by the ten largest. The TCR originated in a human donor in good health. Sequencing used CD4+ T cells sorted from blood. The chain carries TRBV5-6 and TRBJ2-5; 14 bases are shared with TRBD2. The CDR3 sequence: CASSFRTSGGETQYF. CDR3 sequence (DNA): TGTGCCAGCAGCTTCCGGACTAGCGGGGGGGAGACCCAGTACTTC.